A selection of T cell receptor beta chains follows, all from one sample in a study of early T cells in non-severe SARS-CoV-2 infection. In TCRdb, the 5' RACE reads were re-called with MiXCR into one record per CDR3 protein. The data hold around 78,000 distinct CDR3 sequences, with 10% observed a single time. The source was whole blood, collected at baseline. These receptor sequences come from an adult who was a healthcare worker with PCR-confirmed SARS-CoV-2 infection or an uninfected control (not recorded which). Each CDR3 is given with its conserved first and last residue. A D gene is named only where the DNA matches it firmly. Rows may omit the clone size; those that give it use once, few, many or a size class.

J gene,D gene,clone size,V gene,CDR3 protein
TRBJ2-3,-,few,TRBV11-3,CASSPLGTSTDTQYF
TRBJ2-1,-,-,TRBV18,CASSPQGGSYNEQFF
TRBJ1-2,TRBD1,-,TRBV5-1,CAGSLGLWTGGQPNYGYTF
TRBJ2-5,-,-,TRBV18,CASSPVRGKETQYF
TRBJ1-3,-,-,TRBV3-1,CASSQEAHSGNTIYF
TRBJ2-7,-,many,TRBV5-1,CASSLAIHSYEQYF
TRBJ2-7,TRBD1,-,TRBV7-2,CASSPGTGGTYEQYF
TRBJ2-2,-,few,TRBV5-6,CASSLGSTGELFF
TRBJ2-7,-,many,TRBV20-1,CSARPGTPVRDEQYF
TRBJ2-7,-,many,TRBV20-1,CSAFLQGSSYEQYF
TRBJ2-3,-,-,TRBV10-3,CAIRGGSGRLSTDTQYF
TRBJ2-4,TRBD2,many,TRBV2,CASRTGLAGDQYF
TRBJ1-1,-,few,TRBV11-3,CASSYDWNRNTEAFF
TRBJ1-2,-,many,TRBV5-6,CASSYPSANYGYTF
TRBJ2-3,TRBD1,few,TRBV11-2,CASSEPGQVYYF
TRBJ2-2,-,-,TRBV18,CASSPVGLLDTGELFF
TRBJ2-3,TRBD1,few,TRBV6-5,CASSAGTGLTDTQYF
TRBJ1-1,-,-,TRBV3-1,CASSDGTVNTEAFF
TRBJ1-5,-,many,TRBV6-1,CASSAQDSNQPQHF
TRBJ2-6,-,-,TRBV12-3/TRBV12-4,CASSFGSLWANVLTF
TRBJ2-7,TRBD2,-,TRBV9,CASSPSPGLAASYEQYF
TRBJ1-3,TRBD1,-,TRBV7-6,CASSLAPPGGTGNTIYF